One and the same sample provided the 30 T cell receptor beta chains below, sequenced in a study of blood T cell repertoires in COVID-19. Using immunoSEQ multiplex PCR, the repertoire was profiled, and TCRdb retains in-frame clones only, with some absent. The sample lists about 420,000 clones, 85% to 90% occurring once. Material for sequencing was peripheral blood. The origin of the receptors is a man aged 18 to 30 with COVID-19, enrolled during active disease.

The chain uses TRBV6-5 and TRBJ1-1, with unresolved D. The CDR3 spans 14 residues. The germline V gene encodes CDR1 MNHEY and CDR2 SVGAGI. The germline V and J ends were trimmed by 6 bases and 2 bases, with 13 bases remaining between them. The CDR3 sequence: CASSARRENTEAFF. Written as DNA, the CDR3 is TGTGCCAGCAGCGCCCGACGGGAAAACACTGAAGCTTTCTTT.

CDR3 sequence reads: CASSFKITGLAAYEQYF. The CDR3 DNA is TGTGCCAGCAGTTTTAAGATTACGGGACTAGCAGCTTACGAGCAGTACTTC. V is TRBV28 and J is TRBJ2-7; TRBD2 matches at 9 bases. This CDR3 is built from 17 residues. Germline lookup yields CDR1 MDHEN and CDR2 SYDVKM. Trimming removed 3 bases from V and 4 bases from J; junction bases left unmatched: 13. The whole variable domain, filled in from reference TRBV28 and TRBJ2-7, reads DVKVTQSSRYLVKRTGEKVFLECVQDMDHENMFWYRQDPGLGLRLIYFSYDVKMKEKGDIPEGYSVSREKKERFSLILESASTNQTSMYLCASSFKITGLAAYEQYFGPGTRLTVT.

V and J are TRBV5-1 and TRBJ1-2, with a tentative D call TRBD1 (6 bases). The ends were cut back, 4 bases at V and 8 bases at J, with 18 bases in the middle. Germline assignment: CDR1 SGHRS and CDR2 YFSETQ. This CDR3 has 14 residues. This chain's CDR3 is CASSPREAGAGYTF. As DNA, the CDR3 is TGCGCCAGCAGCCCCCGGGAGGCAGGGGCCGGCTACACCTTC.

The chain recombines TRBV25-1 with TRBJ1-2; D is undetermined. The germline V gene encodes CDR1 MGHDK and CDR2 SYGVNS. This CDR3 region has 14 residues. Trimming stripped 0 bases from V and 4 bases from J, with 9 bases between. The CDR3 sequence is CASSEYGQSYGYTF. DNA of the CDR3: TGTGCCAGCAGTGAATATGGCCAGTCCTATGGCTACACCTTC.

The chain employs TRBV19 and TRBJ1-4, with D uncertain. The V and J ends lost 6 bases and 0 bases respectively, with 17 bases between them. CDR3 length: 17 amino acids. Germline V CDR1 and CDR2: LNHDA, SQIVND (reference sequence). The CDR3 reads CASSHDKRRSTNEKLFF. The CDR3 DNA reads as TGTGCCAGTAGCCACGACAAACGACGCTCAACTAATGAAAAACTGTTTTTT.

The gene calls are TRBV11-3 and TRBJ1-2, with D maybe TRBD1 (6 bases). CDR3 size: 13 residues. V was pared by 4 bases and J by 6 bases, with 12 bases between. Per germline, CDR1 SGHNT and CDR2 YENEEA. CDR3 nucleotides: TGTGCCAGCAGCTCATGGACAGAAGATGGCTACACCTTC. Encoded protein: CASSSWTEDGYTF. Supplemented by reference TRBV11-3 and TRBJ1-2, the full variable domain reads EAGVVQSPRYKIIEKKQPVAFWCNPISGHNTLYWYLQNLGQGPELLIRYENEEAVDDSQLPKDRFSAERLKGVDSTLKIQPAELGDSAVYLCASSSWTEDGYTFGSGTRLTVV.

The rearrangement joins TRBV29-1 to TRBJ2-2, with 7 positions matching TRBD1. The junction had 13 bases not matched to a gene; V was cut back by 7 bases and J by 5 bases. Germline CDR1 is SQVTM and CDR2 is ANQGSEA. This CDR3 contains 15 residues. The CDR3 nucleotides read TGCAGCGGTGATTGGACAGGACGTCCAACCGGGGAGCTGTTTTTT. Translation: CSGDWTGRPTGELFF.

A remark on this clone: The same CDR3 can be traced to other DNA sequences in this sample. The chain links TRBV2 to TRBJ1-1, with a possible D match to TRBD1 (5 bases). The V end lost 5 bases, the J end lost 4 bases, and 11 bases lay between the germline ends. Germline CDR1 and CDR2: SNHLY and FYNNEI. The CDR3 length is 13 residues. The CDR3 is CASSLGGGTEAFF. The DNA for the CDR3 is TGTGCCAGCAGTCTGGGGGGAGGCACTGAAGCTTTCTTT. The full variable domain, with the rest looked up from reference TRBV2 and TRBJ1-1, is EPEVTQTPSHQVTQMGQEVILRCVPISNHLYFYWYRQILGQKVEFLVSFYNNEISEKSEIFDDQFSVERPDGSNFTLKIRSTKLEDSAMYFCASSLGGGTEAFFGQGTRLTVV.

The chain joins TRBV29-1 to TRBJ2-5; TRBD1 matches 10 bases. With V trimmed by 6 bases and J by 5 bases, 9 bases remained unmatched. The CDR3 spans 14 residues. Germline loops: CDR1 SQVTM, CDR2 ANQGSEA. This CDR3 reads CSVNDRGQWETQYF. The CDR3 nucleotides are TGCAGCGTGAATGACAGGGGGCAGTGGGAGACCCAGTACTTC.

J is TRBJ2-7 and V is TRBV27; 11 bases line up with TRBD1. The CDR3 is 14 amino acids. Germline V CDR1 and CDR2: MNHEY, SMNVEV (reference sequence). Trimming took 7 bases from V and 6 from J; bases not matched to a gene: 8. Here the CDR3 DNA reads TGTGCCAGCAACCCGGGACAGGGGGTCGCCGAGCAGTACTTC. This encodes CASNPGQGVAEQYF.

This chain joins TRBV19 and TRBJ2-5, with D uncertain. The germline V gene has CDR1 LNHDA and CDR2 SQIVND (reference sequence). The length of the CDR3 is 11 residues. Trimming pared 3 bases from V and 5 bases from J, leaving 4 bases between. The CDR3 sequence: CASSMRETQYF. The CDR3 nucleotides are TGTGCCAGTAGTATGCGGGAGACCCAGTACTTC.

V usage is TRBV24-1 and J usage is TRBJ2-4; 9 bases match TRBD1. CDR1 KGHDR and CDR2 SFDVKD come from the germline V gene. CDR3 length equals 14 residues. Trimming took 7 bases from V and 6 from J; bases not matched to a gene: 6. Here the CDR3 DNA reads TGTGCCACCAGCACCGGGACAGGGACAAACATTCAGTACTTC. Protein product: CATSTGTGTNIQYF.

With regard to this clone: Possible read error: a much larger clone is one base away. The chain couples TRBV5-1 to TRBJ2-1; D is undetermined. The CDR3 length is 15 residues. The germline V and J ends were trimmed by 0 bases and 4 bases, with 11 bases remaining between them. Germline-derived CDR1 and CDR2 are SGHRS and YFSETQ. Here the CDR3 DNA reads TGCGCCAGCAGCTTGGCCAACTCGGGTTACAATGAGCAGTTCTTC. Translated: CASSLANSGYNEQFF.

J is TRBJ1-1 and V is TRBV25-1; D is possibly TRBD1 (5 bases). CDR1 and CDR2 from the germline V gene are MGHDK and SYGVNS. V dropped 6 bases and J dropped 3 bases, with 11 bases sitting between them. The CDR3 has 13 amino acids. This CDR3 is CASSFREDTEAFF. CDR3 DNA sequence: TGTGCCAGCAGCTTCAGGGAGGACACTGAAGCTTTCTTT.

The V call is TRBV19, the J call TRBJ1-1, with a possible D match to TRBD1 (6 bases). The CDR3 spans 13 residues. Trimming removed 7 bases from V and 1 base from J, with 10 bases in between. From germline, CDR1 is LNHDA and CDR2 SQIVND (reference sequence). The CDR3 DNA is TGTGCCAGTACCTTGACAGGGAACACTGAAGCTTTCTTT. Residues: CASTLTGNTEAFF.

The chain recombines TRBV6-1 with TRBJ2-7; the D gene is possibly TRBD1 (6 bases). This CDR3 is 12 amino acids long. V dropped 5 bases and J dropped 3 bases, with 8 bases sitting between them. Germline V gives CDR1 MNHNS, CDR2 SASEGT. The CDR3 sequence is CASSRDIYEQYF. CDR3 in DNA: TGTGCCAGCAGTCGGGACATCTACGAGCAGTACTTC.

This chain connects TRBV6-5 to TRBJ2-7; 10 bases fit TRBD1. CDR3 size: 13 residues. Trimming cost V 6 bases and J 5 bases; bases outside gene matches: 4. Looked up from germline, CDR1 is MNHEY and CDR2 is SVGAGI. The DNA for the CDR3 is TGTGCCAGCAGGGGACAGGGGTTGAACGAGCAGTACTTC. This sequence encodes CASRGQGLNEQYF.

The CDR3 bases are TGCAGCGTTGCGGGGAGGCAGACAGATACGCAGTATTTT. Translating gives CSVAGRQTDTQYF. V is TRBV29-1 and J is TRBJ2-3; a possible D gene is TRBD2 (6 bases). The germline V gene encodes CDR1 SQVTM and CDR2 ANQGSEA. Trimming took 4 bases from V and 3 from J, leaving 11 bases between them. This CDR3 has 13 amino acids.

This sequence joins TRBV24-1 and TRBJ2-3; D unresolved. V lost 5 bases to trimming and J lost 4 bases, with 6 bases between them. This CDR3 has 12 amino acids. Germline V gene lookup returns CDR1 KGHDR and CDR2 SFDVKD. Here the CDR3 reads CATSVTADTQYF. The CDR3 DNA follows: TGTGCCACCAGTGTTACGGCAGATACGCAGTATTTT.

The chain recombines TRBV4-2 with TRBJ2-2, with TRBD1 as a possible D gene (5 bases). The CDR3 consists of 16 residues. Trimming left V 3 bases short and J 3 bases short, with 14 bases between. Germline CDR1 reads LGHNA; CDR2 reads YNFKEQ. The CDR3 spells CASSQVKGSYTGELFF. As DNA, the CDR3 is TGTGCCAGCAGCCAGGTGAAGGGGTCATACACCGGGGAGCTGTTTTTT.

The chain is built from TRBV24-1 and TRBJ2-1; D not resolved. Trimming took off 4 bases at V and 5 bases at J, with 2 bases between the two ends. CDR1 is KGHDR, CDR2 SFDVKD, per germline. This CDR3 is 11 amino acids long. For the CDR3, the DNA is TGTGCCACCAGTGACAACAATGAGCAGTTCTTC. This encodes CATSDNNEQFF.

The chain recombines TRBV27 with TRBJ2-5; tentative D call: TRBD2 (6 bases). The V end lost 2 bases, the J end lost 1 base, and 8 bases lay between the germline ends. The CDR3 has 14 residues. Germline CDR1 is MNHEY and CDR2 is SMNVEV (reference sequence). DNA for the CDR3: TGTGCCAGCAGTTTAACGGGGGTCCAAGAGACCCAGTACTTC. Protein sequence: CASSLTGVQETQYF.

This clone turned up a few times. This sequence joins TRBV5-5 and TRBJ1-4; D unclear. Trimming removed 4 bases from V and 2 bases from J, with 15 bases in between. The CDR3 totals 16 residues. In germline, CDR1 is SGHKS, CDR2 YYEKEE (reference sequence). CDR3 DNA sequence: TGTGCCAGCAGCACAACGGGGAGCTCTACTAATGAAAAACTGTTTTTT. Residues: CASSTTGSSTNEKLFF.

The chain employs TRBV10-2 and TRBJ1-1, with D maybe TRBD1 (5 bases). V was clipped by 1 base and J by 5 bases, with 14 bases between them. Germline V lookup: CDR1 WSHSY, CDR2 SAAADI. The CDR3 extends over 15 amino acids. DNA of the CDR3: TGCGCCAGCAGTGAGTATGCAGGGAGGCAAACTGAAGCTTTCTTT. This sequence encodes CASSEYAGRQTEAFF.

This clone was picked up one time. The rearrangement links TRBV4-2 to TRBJ1-4; 7 nucleotides agree with TRBD1. Trimming at V came to 0 bases and at J to 8 bases, leaving 6 bases not matched to a gene. The V gene's germline CDR1 is LGHNA and CDR2 YNFKEQ. The CDR3 length is 15 residues. CDR3 loop: CASSQDRGHKEKLFF. The CDR3, as DNA: TGTGCCAGCAGCCAAGATAGGGGGCATAAAGAAAAACTGTTTTTT.

The rearrangement joins TRBV7-2 to TRBJ2-1; 7 bases align to TRBD2. Germline loops: CDR1 SGHTA, CDR2 FQGNSA. Trimming removed 7 bases from V and 8 bases from J; junction bases left unmatched: 8. The CDR3 totals 13 residues. CDR3 loop: CASNPRGDHEQFF. DNA of the CDR3: TGTGCCAGCAACCCCCGGGGGGACCATGAGCAGTTCTTC.

The rearrangement links TRBV2 to TRBJ1-6, with 7 bases aligning to TRBD1. V gave up 6 bases and J gave up 7 bases; unmatched junction bases: 6. CDR3 length: 14 residues. Germline V gene data show CDR1 as SNHLY and CDR2 as FYNNEI. Here the CDR3 reads CASRKTGQNSPLHF. CDR3 bases: TGTGCCAGCAGAAAGACAGGGCAAAATTCACCCCTCCACTTT. Based on the CDR3 plus reference TRBV2 and TRBJ1-6, the full variable domain is EPEVTQTPSHQVTQMGQEVILRCVPISNHLYFYWYRQILGQKVEFLVSFYNNEISEKSEIFDDQFSVERPDGSNFTLKIRSTKLEDSAMYFCASRKTGQNSPLHFGNGTRLTVT.

The chain links TRBV6-1 to TRBJ2-5, with 8 bases that match TRBD1. The ends lost 1 base at V and 2 bases at J; junction bases unmatched: 9. Germline-derived CDR1 and CDR2 are MNHNS and SASEGT. The CDR3 has 17 amino acids. The CDR3 DNA reads as TGTGCCAGCAGTGAAGGATGGTGGCAGGGGGCACAAGAGACCCAGTACTTC. This sequence encodes CASSEGWWQGAQETQYF.

This clone came up a few times. The chain joins TRBV27 to TRBJ2-1, with D perhaps matching TRBD2 (5 bases). The CDR3 has 17 residues. The V end lost 3 bases, the J end lost 7 bases, and 22 bases lay between the germline ends. Germline V gene data show CDR1 as MNHEY and CDR2 as SMNVEV (reference sequence). The CDR3 protein is CASSLLSDWPSANEQFF. For the CDR3, the DNA is TGTGCCAGCAGTTTGCTGTCGGACTGGCCGTCAGCAAATGAGCAGTTCTTC.

The chain combines TRBV5-8 with TRBJ1-5; maybe TRBD1 (6 bases). The germline V and J ends were trimmed by 4 bases and 2 bases, with 13 bases remaining between them. Germline CDR1 reads SGHTS; CDR2 reads YDEGEE. This CDR3 contains 15 residues. CDR3 region: CASSNTGSRNQPQHF. The CDR3 bases are TGTGCCAGCAGCAACACAGGGTCTCGCAATCAGCCCCAGCATTTT.